This T cell receptor (beta chain) was profiled in a study of Ad26.COV2.S vaccination and SARS-CoV-2 variants. CDR1 and CDR2 (germline): SGDLS, YYNGEE. The V gene lost 1 base and the J gene lost 5 bases, with 13 bases spanning the gap. The CDR3 loop spans 14 amino acids. Treatment specified: about 20 received Ad26.COV2.S at low or high dose, single or two shots; about 5 received placebo; per-sample allocation not given. On day 63 after the first injection, vaccine and placebo recipients gave samples. Profiling relied on immunoSEQ multiplex PCR, and the TCRdb table lists in-frame clones only, not all of them. The sample records over 200,000 clones, approximately 88% being singletons.

The sequenced sample was peripheral blood, obtained in a trial of Ad26.COV2.S vaccine versus placebo. V and J are TRBV9 and TRBJ2-7, with D possibly TRBD1 on 6 matching bases. The receptor comes from a person between 18 and 65 years old who received the Ad26.COV2.S COVID-19 vaccine or a placebo. CDR3 loop: CASSVSGQSDEQYF. DNA for the CDR3: TGTGCCAGCAGCGTAAGTGGACAGTCGGACGAGCAGTACTTC.